This T cell receptor beta chain was captured in a study of T-cell memory formation after mild COVID-19. The CDR3 loop spans 15 amino acids. The V gene lost 1 base and the J gene lost 0 bases, with 8 bases spanning the gap. CDR1 is KGHSH and CDR2 is LQKENI in the germline V gene. Whole-study results and caveats: Later expanders leaned CD4+, whereas day 15 to 85 contracting clones were balanced CD4/CD8.

TCRdb re-called the 5' RACE reads through MiXCR, storing one row per CDR3 protein. The sample consists of about 350,000 distinct CDR3 sequences, around a fifth of them appearing once. This clonotype showed up just a few times. Its antigen is undetermined. Source material: PBMCs or a T cell subset sorted from them (not recorded which). The source is a man aged 18 to 30 who had mild COVID-19 (a few samples of this study predate the infection). Cell type and time point are not known. This chain joins TRBV18 and TRBJ2-3; D is unclear. CDR3: CASSPLSASTDTQYF. CDR3 DNA: TGTGCCAGCTCACCACTCAGCGCTAGCACAGATACGCAGTATTTT.